This TCR beta chain was recorded in a study of T cells in Graves' hyperthyroidism and ophthalmopathy. The investigators amplified TCR beta CDR3 regions from RNA transcripts. TCR CDR3 regions were first amplified by RT-PCR with HTBI primers. One entry per CDR3 protein, called by TCRdb with MiXCR from the multiplex PCR reads. Among hundreds of thousands of distinct CDR3 sequences listed, about a sixth were seen once. This CDR3 is 20 amino acids long. Unmatched junction bases numbered 17, after V lost 8 bases and J lost 3 bases. Germline V gene data show CDR1 as SNHLY and CDR2 as FYNNEI. This clonotype was recorded at least ten times.

The gene calls are TRBV2 and TRBJ2-2; 14 nucleotides line up with TRBD2. This TCR was sampled from an older woman with Graves' ophthalmopathy. Sequencing used blood. CDR3 DNA sequence: TGTGCCAGCGACCCAAGCCGACTAGCGGGGGGGCAATCTCACACCGGGGAGCTGTTTTTT. Translated: CASDPSRLAGGQSHTGELFF.